This passage covers 2 T cell receptor beta chains from one sample sequenced in a study of cytomegalovirus exposure and HLA in healthy donors. Vbeta (60) and Jbeta (13) primers were used in the PCR. Libraries were prepared by immunoSEQ multiplex PCR; TCRdb keeps only in-frame clonotypes and omits some of them. This sample's table has 200,000 to 250,000 clones. Material: PBMCs. Receptors originate from a woman under 40 in good health and CMV-seropositive.

J is TRBJ1-5 and V is TRBV5-4; 9 bases match TRBD1. CDR1 and CDR2 (germline): SGHNT, YYREEE (reference sequence). The CDR3 consists of 16 residues. J lost 4 bases, V lost 0 bases, and 5 bases had no gene match. The CDR3 DNA reads TGTGCCAGCAGCTTGGGCGGGGGGACAGGGAATCAGCCCCAGCATTTT. It is translated as CASSLGGGTGNQPQHF.

V and J are TRBV7-9 and TRBJ1-5; TRBD1 matches at 12 bases. The CDR3 length is 16 residues. Germline CDR1 SEHNR, CDR2 FQNEAQ (reference sequence). V was clipped by 5 bases and J by 5 bases; unmatched bases: 7. This chain's CDR3 is CASSSRDRGRDQPQHF. For the CDR3, the DNA is TGTGCCAGCAGCAGCCGGGACAGGGGGCGGGATCAGCCCCAGCATTTT.